Listed below are T cell receptor beta chains from one sample, sequenced in a study of blood T cell repertoires in COVID-19. The assay was immunoSEQ multiplex PCR, and TCRdb's table has in-frame clones only and misses some. The sample yields 70,000 to 100,000 clones, approximately 75% seen once. What was sequenced was peripheral blood. These receptors were collected from a woman aged 45-65 years with acute or convalescent COVID-19. Each CDR3 is given with its conserved first and last residue. The D gene is left open where the match is weak. Not every row has a clone size; where given, it reads once, few, many or a size class.

j_gene: TRBJ2-3
d_gene: -
v_gene: TRBV7-6
abundance: -
CDR3aa: CASSLVVAGSLTDTQYF
CDR3nt: TGTGCCAGCAGCTTAGTGGTCGCGGGATCACTCACAGATACGCAGTATTTT

j_gene: TRBJ1-2
d_gene: TRBD1
v_gene: TRBV28
abundance: few
CDR3aa: CATTFTQGNYGYTF
CDR3nt: TGTGCCACTACGTTTACACAGGGGAACTATGGCTACACCTTC

j_gene: TRBJ1-4
d_gene: -
v_gene: TRBV5-8
abundance: -
CDR3aa: CASSLEETVPSEKLFF
CDR3nt: TGTGCCAGCAGCTTGGAGGAGACAGTCCCTAGTGAAAAACTGTTTTTT

j_gene: TRBJ1-1
d_gene: -
v_gene: TRBV10-1
abundance: few
CDR3aa: CASSDCTETEAFF
CDR3nt: TGCGCCAGCAGTGACTGCACCGAGACTGAAGCTTTCTTT

j_gene: TRBJ1-5
d_gene: -
v_gene: TRBV19
abundance: -
CDR3aa: CASSIEASLQHF
CDR3nt: TGTGCCAGTAGTATTGAGGCCTCTCTCCAGCATTTT

j_gene: TRBJ1-2
d_gene: -
v_gene: TRBV7-2
abundance: -
CDR3aa: CASSLESGGYTF
CDR3nt: TGTGCCAGCAGCTTAGAATCAGGGGGCTACACCTTC

j_gene: TRBJ2-5
d_gene: TRBD1
v_gene: TRBV7-9
abundance: -
CDR3aa: CASSPRTGDGQETQYF
CDR3nt: TGTGCCAGCAGCCCTCGGACAGGGGATGGCCAAGAGACCCAGTACTTC

j_gene: TRBJ1-5
d_gene: -
v_gene: TRBV9
abundance: -
CDR3aa: CASSPQGSNQPQHF
CDR3nt: TGTGCCAGCAGCCCCCAGGGCAGCAATCAGCCCCAGCATTTT

j_gene: TRBJ2-7
d_gene: -
v_gene: TRBV6-2/TRBV6-3
abundance: -
CDR3aa: CASSYSTVQGSYEQYF
CDR3nt: TGTGCCAGCAGTTACTCGACGGTGCAGGGCTCCTACGAGCAGTACTTC

j_gene: TRBJ2-1
d_gene: TRBD1
v_gene: TRBV5-1
abundance: -
CDR3aa: CASSLWGQGGNEQFF
CDR3nt: TGCGCCAGCAGCCTATGGGGACAGGGGGGCAATGAGCAGTTCTTC

j_gene: TRBJ2-2
d_gene: -
v_gene: TRBV7-9
abundance: few
CDR3aa: CASSPRLDGELFF
CDR3nt: TGTGCCAGCAGCCCGCGGTTGGACGGGGAGCTGTTTTTT

j_gene: TRBJ1-5
d_gene: -
v_gene: TRBV3-1/TRBV3-2
abundance: -
CDR3aa: CASSPAVSNQPQHF
CDR3nt: TGTGCCAGCAGCCCCGCGGTGAGCAATCAGCCCCAGCATTTT

j_gene: TRBJ2-1
d_gene: -
v_gene: TRBV7-9
abundance: once
CDR3aa: CASSLTSGGEEFF
CDR3nt: TGTGCCAGCAGCTTAACCTCCGGGGGTGAGGAGTTCTTC

j_gene: TRBJ1-4
d_gene: -
v_gene: TRBV28
abundance: -
CDR3aa: CASSIPVAATNEKLFF
CDR3nt: TGTGCCAGCAGCATACCAGTGGCTGCAACTAATGAAAAACTGTTTTTT

j_gene: TRBJ1-3
d_gene: -
v_gene: TRBV27
abundance: -
CDR3aa: CASSLGGMSGNTIYF
CDR3nt: TGTGCCAGCAGTTTGGGGGGAATGTCTGGAAACACCATATATTTT

j_gene: TRBJ1-1
d_gene: -
v_gene: TRBV28
abundance: -
CDR3aa: CASSRLQGRTEAFF
CDR3nt: TGTGCCAGCAGCAGACTCCAGGGAAGGACTGAAGCTTTCTTT

j_gene: TRBJ1-2
d_gene: TRBD1
v_gene: TRBV6-2/TRBV6-3
abundance: -
CDR3aa: CASSGPTTDREGGGYGYTF
CDR3nt: TGTGCCAGCAGTGGACCCACAACGGACAGGGAGGGTGGTGGATATGGCTACACCTTC

j_gene: TRBJ2-7
d_gene: -
v_gene: TRBV25-1
abundance: -
CDR3aa: CASSDAYEQYF
CDR3nt: TGTGCCAGCAGTGACGCCTACGAGCAGTACTTC

j_gene: TRBJ1-2
d_gene: -
v_gene: TRBV28
abundance: -
CDR3aa: CASSPMGGNYGYTF
CDR3nt: TGTGCCAGCAGTCCTATGGGAGGGAACTATGGCTACACCTTC

j_gene: TRBJ1-1
d_gene: -
v_gene: TRBV19
abundance: -
CDR3aa: CASSIAVNTEAFF
CDR3nt: TGTGCCAGTAGTATAGCCGTGAACACTGAAGCTTTCTTT

j_gene: TRBJ2-1
d_gene: TRBD1
v_gene: TRBV27
abundance: -
CDR3aa: CASSPLSTGSNEQFF
CDR3nt: TGTGCCAGCAGCCCCCTGTCGACAGGGAGCAATGAGCAGTTCTTC

j_gene: TRBJ2-3
d_gene: -
v_gene: TRBV4-1
abundance: medium-sized
CDR3aa: CASSQDRLGGADTQYF
CDR3nt: TGCGCCAGCAGCCAAGATAGGTTGGGCGGGGCAGATACGCAGTATTTT

j_gene: TRBJ1-2
d_gene: TRBD1
v_gene: TRBV5-4
abundance: few
CDR3aa: CASSLEQGVRLSYGYTF
CDR3nt: TGTGCCAGCAGCTTGGAACAGGGGGTAAGGCTCTCCTATGGCTACACCTTC

j_gene: TRBJ2-1
d_gene: -
v_gene: TRBV19
abundance: -
CDR3aa: CASSIDGGGQVYNEQFF
CDR3nt: TGTGCCAGTAGTATAGATGGGGGGGGACAGGTCTACAATGAGCAGTTCTTC